This T cell receptor beta chain originates from a study of cytotoxic CD8 clonotypes in ibrutinib-treated CLL. Study details: Timing of response sample collection was a median approximately twelve months after treatment start, with a range of 6 to 36. Average yields of 255,043 productive templates and 100,000 or so productive rearrangements characterized the samples.

Deep sequencing aimed at 1 in 200,000 to 1 in 1 million T cells' resolution. Sequencing used immunoSEQ multiplex PCR; TCRdb keeps in-frame clones, though not all of them. Found here are nearly 100,000 clones, around four fifths of them singletons; the top ten hold around 30%. Whole-study results and caveats: Public clonotypes (which were uncommon) either contracted or remained stable on treatment.

The CDR3 extends over 12 amino acids. CDR1 and CDR2 (germline): MDHEN, SYDVKM. Between the trimmed V and J ends, which lost 8 bases and 7 bases, there was a span of 12 bases. On this clone itself: The antigen is unknown.

This specimen was PBMCs, taken after 12 months of ibrutinib treatment. This TCR was sampled from a human donor with chronic lymphocytic leukemia. The chain carries TRBV28 and TRBJ1-5; D remains unclear. This CDR3 is CASHGLIQPQHF. DNA for the CDR3: TGTGCCAGCCACGGGTTGATACAGCCCCAGCATTTT.